This TCR beta chain comes out of a study of identical twins. Whole-study results and caveats: Modeled out-of-frame TCR alpha sharing in monozygotic twins fell below observed levels. Abundant beta clonotypes from cord blood had fewer insertions, unlike memory repertoires, which showed none.

This clonotype was picked up a small number of times. Its antigen is still unknown. Unique molecular identifiers were present on the cDNA, which also gained a universal primer site by template switching. TCRdb used MiXCR to reprocess the 5' RACE reads, holding one entry per CDR3 protein. Of approximately 590,000 distinct CDR3 sequences listed, 9.6% are singletons. The CDR3 spans 17 residues. Deletions cut 0 bases from V and 1 base from J, with 16 bases between. From germline, CDR1 is SQVTM and CDR2 ANQGSEA. This sample also belongs to another study, concerning yellow fever vaccine responses in identical twins. As that study records: Reportedly, twins' vaccine T cell responses looked partly convergent and partly personalized.

Specimen: PBMCs. This chain uses TRBV29-1 with TRBJ1-3; no clear D. The clonotype comes from a woman younger than 35 in good health. The CDR3 region is CSVEDTVGDRSGNTIYF. DNA of the CDR3: TGCAGCGTTGAAGACACAGTGGGTGACCGTTCTGGAAACACCATATATTTT. The full variable domain, with the rest looked up from reference TRBV29-1 and TRBJ1-3, is SAVISQKPSRDICQRGTSLTIQCQVDSQVTMMFWYRQQPGQSLTLIATANQGSEATYESGFVIDKFPISRPNLTFSTLTVSNMSPEDSSIYLCSVEDTVGDRSGNTIYFGEGSWLTVV.